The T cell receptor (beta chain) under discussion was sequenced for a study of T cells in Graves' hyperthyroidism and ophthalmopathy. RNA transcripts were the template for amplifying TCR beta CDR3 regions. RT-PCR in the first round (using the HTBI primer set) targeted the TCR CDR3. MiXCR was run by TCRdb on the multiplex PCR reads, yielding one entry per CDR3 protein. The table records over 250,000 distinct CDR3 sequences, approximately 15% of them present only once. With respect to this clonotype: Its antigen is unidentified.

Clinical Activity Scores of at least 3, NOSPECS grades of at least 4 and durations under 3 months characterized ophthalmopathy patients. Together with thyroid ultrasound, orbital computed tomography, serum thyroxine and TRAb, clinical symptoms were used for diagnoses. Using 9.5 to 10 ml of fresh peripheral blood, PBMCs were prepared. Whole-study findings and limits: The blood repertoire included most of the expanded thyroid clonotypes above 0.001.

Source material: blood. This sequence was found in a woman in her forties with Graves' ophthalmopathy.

In DNA form, the CDR3 reads TGCAGTGCTTTAAACATTCAGGGAGGCTACGAGCAGTACTTC. Translating gives CSALNIQGGYEQYF. V gene TRBV20-1 combines with J gene TRBJ2-7, with a tentative D call TRBD2 (6 bases). Germline loops: CDR1 DFQATT, CDR2 SNEGSKA (reference sequence). The CDR3 has 14 residues. The V gene lost 5 bases and the J gene lost 3 bases, with 17 bases spanning the gap.